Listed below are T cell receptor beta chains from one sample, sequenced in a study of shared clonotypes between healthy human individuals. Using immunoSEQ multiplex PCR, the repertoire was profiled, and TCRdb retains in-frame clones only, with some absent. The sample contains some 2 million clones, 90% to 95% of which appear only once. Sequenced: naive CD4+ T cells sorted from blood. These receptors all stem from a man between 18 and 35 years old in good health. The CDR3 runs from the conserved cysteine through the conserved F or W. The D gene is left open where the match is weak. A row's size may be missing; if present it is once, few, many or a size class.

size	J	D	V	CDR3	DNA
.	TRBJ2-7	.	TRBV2	CASNAEGLVSYEQYF	TGTGCCAGCAACGCCGAGGGGCTAGTAAGCTACGAGCAGTACTTC
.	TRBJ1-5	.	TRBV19	CASRVTQAGVNQPQHF	TGTGCCAGTAGAGTAACCCAGGCGGGGGTCAATCAGCCCCAGCATTTT
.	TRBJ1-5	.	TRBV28	CASSFGDGNQPQHF	TGTGCCAGCAGTTTTGGGGATGGCAATCAGCCCCAGCATTTT
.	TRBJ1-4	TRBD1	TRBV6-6	CASSYYLTGELFF	TGTGCCAGCAGTTATTATTTGACAGGGGAACTGTTTTTT
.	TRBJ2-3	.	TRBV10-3	CATSLRTDTQYF	TGTGCCACCTCTCTTCGCACAGATACGCAGTATTTT
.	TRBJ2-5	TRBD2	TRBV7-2	CASSVSGNQETQYF	TGTGCCAGCAGCGTTAGCGGGAACCAAGAGACCCAGTACTTC
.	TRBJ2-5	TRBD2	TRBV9	CASSVGLAGGETQYF	TGTGCCAGCAGCGTGGGACTAGCGGGAGGAGAGACCCAGTACTTC
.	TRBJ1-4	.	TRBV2	CASSEARGGNEKLFF	TGTGCCAGCAGTGAAGCGCGAGGTGGGAATGAAAAACTGTTTTTT
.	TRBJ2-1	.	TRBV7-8	CASSLAGGPLSSYNEQFF	TGTGCCAGCAGCTTAGCGGGAGGCCCCCTTAGCTCCTACAATGAGCAGTTCTTC
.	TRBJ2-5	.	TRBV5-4	CASSLGGKGQETQYF	TGTGCCAGCAGCTTAGGCGGGAAGGGCCAAGAGACCCAGTACTTC
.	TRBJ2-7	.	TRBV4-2	CASSQEQTYEQYF	TGTGCCAGCAGCCAAGAACAGACCTACGAGCAGTACTTC
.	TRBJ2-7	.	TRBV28	CASSLAGYGFRYEQYF	TGTGCCAGCAGTTTAGCAGGGTACGGATTTCGCTACGAGCAGTACTTC
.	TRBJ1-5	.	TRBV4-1	CASSRSGASDQPQHF	TGCGCCAGCAGCCGTTCAGGGGCGTCAGACCAGCCCCAGCATTTT
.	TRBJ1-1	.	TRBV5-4	CASSPQTAANTEAFF	TGTGCCAGCAGCCCCCAGACAGCGGCGAACACTGAAGCTTTCTTT
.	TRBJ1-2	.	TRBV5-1	CASSLDTFGYTF	TGCGCCAGCAGCTTGGACACCTTTGGCTACACCTTC
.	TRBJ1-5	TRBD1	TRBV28	CASRVGQAVQPQHF	TGTGCCAGCAGGGTGGGACAGGCCGTTCAGCCCCAGCATTTT
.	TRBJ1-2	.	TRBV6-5	CASRQSGGGYTF	TGTGCCAGCCGCCAAAGCGGGGGAGGCTACACCTTC
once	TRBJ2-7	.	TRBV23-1	CASSQSKAGRSLYEQYF	TGCGCCAGCAGTCAATCGAAGGCAGGCAGGTCTCTCTACGAGCAGTACTTC
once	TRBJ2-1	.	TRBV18	CASSPQGGLSYNEQFF	TGTGCCAGCTCACCACAGGGCGGTTTGTCCTACAATGAGCAGTTCTTC
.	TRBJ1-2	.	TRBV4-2	CASSQDPTGGYTF	TGTGCCAGCAGCCAAGATCCCACAGGCGGCTACACCTTC
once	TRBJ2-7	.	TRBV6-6	CASSRQSSSYEQYF	TGTGCCAGCAGTCGACAGTCCAGCTCCTACGAGCAGTACTTC
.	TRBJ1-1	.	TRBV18	CASSPNVDRKNTEAFF	TGTGCCAGCTCTCCTAACGTCGACAGGAAAAACACTGAAGCTTTCTTT
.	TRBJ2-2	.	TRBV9	CASSVASGTGELFF	TGTGCCAGCAGCGTAGCTTCCGGGACCGGGGAGCTGTTTTTT
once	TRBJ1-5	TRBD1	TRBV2	CASSTTGPNQPQHF	TGTGCCAGCAGCACGACAGGGCCCAATCAGCCCCAGCATTTT
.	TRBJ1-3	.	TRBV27	CASSQQHPGNTIYF	TGTGCCAGCAGTCAACAACACCCAGGAAACACCATATATTTT
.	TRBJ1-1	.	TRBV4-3	CASSQDDPLGEAFF	TGCGCCAGCAGCCAAGATGACCCCCTGGGTGAAGCTTTCTTT
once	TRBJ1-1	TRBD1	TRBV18	CASSADRGITEAFF	TGTGCCAGCTCAGCCGACAGGGGAATCACTGAAGCTTTCTTT
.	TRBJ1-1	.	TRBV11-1	CASKLALNTEAFF	TGTGCCAGTAAACTAGCCTTGAACACTGAAGCTTTCTTT
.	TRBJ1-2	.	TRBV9	CASSAKEGYGYTF	TGTGCCAGCAGCGCGAAGGAGGGCTATGGCTACACCTTC
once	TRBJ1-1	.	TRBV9	CASSAGTNTEAFF	TGTGCCAGCAGCGCTGGGACAAACACTGAAGCTTTCTTT
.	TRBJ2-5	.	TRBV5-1	CASSPRGQETQYF	TGCGCCAGCAGTCCACGGGGCCAAGAGACCCAGTACTTC
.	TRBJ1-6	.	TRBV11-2	CASSPFVGGQNSPLHF	TGTGCCAGCAGCCCTTTTGTGGGGGGGCAAAATTCACCCCTCCACTTT
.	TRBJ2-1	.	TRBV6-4	CASSLGLVGYNEQFF	TGTGCCAGCAGCCTGGGGCTAGTCGGCTACAATGAGCAGTTCTTC
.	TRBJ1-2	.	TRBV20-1	CSARSPAHTF	TGCAGTGCTAGAAGCCCGGCCCACACCTTC
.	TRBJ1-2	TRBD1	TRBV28	CASSLNRGRVYGYTF	TGTGCCAGCAGTTTAAACAGGGGGAGGGTGTATGGCTACACCTTC
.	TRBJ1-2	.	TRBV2	CASSEEVANYGYTF	TGTGCCAGCAGTGAAGAGGTCGCTAACTATGGCTACACCTTC
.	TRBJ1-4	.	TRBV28	CASSRDPWRQRGEKLFF	TGTGCCAGCAGTCGGGACCCTTGGAGGCAAAGGGGCGAAAAACTGTTTTTT